Many counts were recorded for the clone carrying this TCR beta chain. Antigen: not known. This CDR3 has 15 amino acids. Germline loops: CDR1 MDHEN, CDR2 SYDVKM. Trimming shortened V by 2 bases and J by 6 bases, and 14 bases separated the two germline ends. These data are taken from a study of Graves' ophthalmopathy and Graves' hyperthyroidism. Study details: Peripheral blood was obtained at first diagnosis, ahead of any treatment.

Fresh peripheral blood, around 9.3 ml, was the PBMC source. RNA transcripts were the template, and TCR beta CDR3 regions were amplified from them. Second-round multiplex PCR followed a first-round RT-PCR using HTBI primers. TCRdb used MiXCR to reprocess the multiplex PCR reads, holding one entry per CDR3 protein. The sample contains some 160,000 distinct CDR3 sequences, under 45% of which appear only once. Findings of the study overall: Blood was where most expanded thyroid clonotypes above 0.001 frequency also turned up. Sensitivity reached roughly 90% and specificity roughly 81% for a 13-signature model separating ophthalmopathy from stable hyperthyroidism.

The receptor's source is a man aged 25 to 45 with Graves' ophthalmopathy. The sequencing input was peripheral blood. The chain joins TRBV28 to TRBJ1-5, with a possible D match to TRBD1 (5 bases). In DNA form, the CDR3 reads TGTGCCAGCAGTTTAGCAGGGAAGGAGGGTCAGCCCCAGCATTTT. Translated, it gives CASSLAGKEGQPQHF.